This T cell receptor (beta chain) was recorded in a study of vaccination and CD4 T cells after COVID-19 (dated by TCRdb to 2022 to 2024). About the full investigation: SARS-CoV-2 positivity had been established in the convalescent patients by nasal swab PCR, and mild disease was recorded in roughly 10 of these patients and severe disease in one. The convalescent cohort comprised six males and four females, including two Hispanic individuals, seven Caucasians, two Asians and one multiracial person. Each participant got two doses of either the Pfizer-BioNTech BNT162b2 vaccine (n=8) or the Moderna mRNA-1273 vaccine (n=2). Post-COVID blood samples were collected from convalescent patients a median of roughly 100 days after diagnosis, with a range of roughly 35 to 161 days. Post-vaccine blood samples were collected a median of approximately 72 days after the second vaccine dose, ranging from about 13 to 241 days. Overlapping spike peptide pools from SARS-CoV-2 and from the common cold coronaviruses HCoV-NL63, HCoV-OC43 and HCoV-229E were used as culture stimuli. As controls, cultures received a CEFX viral epitope pool (the positive control), an HIV-1 Nef peptide pool (the negative control), or no peptide at all. In ten to eleven COVID-19 convalescent patients and a handful of infection-naive healthy vaccine recipients, the spike-specific CD4+ TCR repertoire before mRNA vaccination was compared with the repertoire after mRNA vaccination.

The method behind the library was PCR. At the Johns Hopkins FTIC core, DNA from the cultured CD4+ T cells underwent TCR sequencing with the Oncomine TCR Beta short-read assay. The QIAamp micro DNA kit was used to extract genomic DNA from the cultured CD4+ T cells. Oncomine TCR Beta libraries made from cultured CD4+ T cells were pooled using unique dual indexes and sequenced on an Illumina iSeq 100. From the authors' description of their analysis: Non-productive sequences were removed, and CDR3s that did not start with C, did not end with F or W, or were shorter than 7 amino acids were discarded. The MANAFEST web application was used to identify antigen-specific clonotypes by comparing peptide-stimulated wells against reference wells and other culture wells. To be called positive, a clone needed an FDR below 0.05, an odds ratio above 5, and a productive frequency above 0.1% in at least two of three replicate wells. Clonotypes that were significantly expanded in both SARS-CoV-2 spike wells and at least one common cold coronavirus spike condition were defined as cross-reactive. CDR3 homology was assessed with Levenshtein distances (stringdist) and unrooted phylogenetic trees (ape) in R version 3.6.1. Starting from the raw public reads, TCRdb applied fastp trimming at Q25, assembled clones with MiXCR and retained in-frame beta chains. Rows with one shared CDR3 protein collapse into an entry with the most common genes and DNA. These V and J calls originate from TCRdb's pipeline instead of the authors' own analysis. The sample yields around 10,000 distinct CDR3 sequences; 43% were counted once. Of the sample, about 20% is held by the ten largest clones.

Interpreted using the paper, the treatment or condition label stands for: approximately nine-day PBMC culture with coronavirus spike peptide pools or control peptides (ViraFEST assay). The ViraFEST assay was used in the study, in which antigen-specific T cells were expanded with peptide pools and expanded clonotypes were subsequently identified by TCR sequencing. The convalescent patients' positive SARS-CoV-2 PCR tests were from March to December 2020, which was before the Alpha, Beta and Delta variants emerged in the United States. Each well held around 2 million PBMCs cultured with approximately 10 ug/ml peptide pools in IMDM containing roughly 5% human AB serum and around 9 IU/ml IL-2. On days 3 and 7, half of the culture medium was replaced with fresh IL-2-containing medium. After around 11 days of culture, CD4+ T cells were isolated by negative selection using the EasySep CD4+ T cell isolation kit. PBMCs were separated from whole blood using Ficoll-Paque Plus gradient centrifugation and then either used fresh or cryopreserved at -140C. Each culture condition was generally run in triplicate wells.

The full study reports these points: Of the vaccine-specific clones found in convalescent patients, nearly all (304 of 307) were mono-reactive for SARS-CoV-2 spike instead of being cross-reactive with common cold coronaviruses. The study included relatively few convalescent patients and did not analyze early timepoints after natural infection. In convalescent patients, a median roughly 85% of post-vaccine SARS-CoV-2-reactive clones were detected only after vaccination, and vaccine-specific priming was suggested by this finding. Although the median number of SARS-CoV-2-reactive clonotypes went up from fewer than 25 after infection to some 38 after vaccination, the increase was not significant.

This clonotype was seen only a few times. Its antigen is currently not known. No quality values exist for individual bases; no much larger clone is one base distant. The germline V gene (reference sequence) provides CDR1 SEHNR and CDR2 FQNEAQ. The trim is 4 bases for V and 7 bases for J, with a gap of 17 bases between the germline ends. There are 15 amino acids in the CDR3, from cysteine to phenylalanine inclusive. The CDR3 DNA has 45 bases and is translated from base 1. Sequencing was performed on CD4+ T cells from blood, cultured in vitro. The TCR originated in a human donor who had recovered from COVID-19. This sequence uses TRBV7-9 and TRBJ1-5; TRBD1 might be the D gene, on 6 matching bases. The nucleotides read TGTGCCAGCAGCTCGGGGGCGGGGGCTCAGCAGCCCCAGCATTTT. It translates as CASSSGAGAQQPQHF. Extended through the reference TRBV7-9 and TRBJ1-5 proteins, this CDR3 yields the full variable domain: DTGVSQNPRHKITKRGQNVTFRCDPISEHNRLYWYRQTLGQGPEFLTYFQNEAQLEKSRLLSDRFSAERPKGSFSTLEIQRTEQGDSAMYLCASSSGAGAQQPQHFGDGTRLSIL.